These 9 T cell receptor beta chains were sequenced from one sample in a study of control samples from healthy donors and cancer patients. Using immunoSEQ multiplex PCR, the repertoire was profiled, and TCRdb retains in-frame clones only, with some absent. This sample has about 410,000 clones, with about 93% found just once. Specimen: PBMCs. The source is a man in his forties or fifties with head and neck cancer.

The chain has TRBV7-6 and TRBJ2-2; TRBD2 is a possible D gene (5 bases). The CDR3 covers 17 residues. Germline loops: CDR1 SGHVS, CDR2 FNYEAQ. Trimming pared 2 bases from V and 0 bases from J, leaving 13 bases between. DNA for the CDR3: TGTGCCAGCAGCTTAACACGGACTGCAGCGAACACCGGGGAGCTGTTTTTT. Residues: CASSLTRTAANTGELFF.

The chain carries TRBV3-1 (or the pseudogene TRBV3-2) and TRBJ1-6, with D perhaps TRBD1 (6 bases). This CDR3 comprises 15 residues. V lost 5 bases and J 7 bases, leaving 15 bases between the germline ends. CDR1 and CDR2 from the germline V gene are LGHDT and YNNKEL (reference sequence). The CDR3 here is CASSVEQGRNSPLHF. Here the CDR3 DNA reads TGTGCCAGCAGCGTCGAACAGGGACGGAATTCACCCCTCCACTTT.

This chain connects TRBV11-1 to TRBJ2-5; 7 bases line up with TRBD1. The germline V gene encodes CDR1 SGHAT and CDR2 FQDESV (reference sequence). CDR3 length equals 15 residues. Trimming at V came to 2 bases and at J to 0 bases, leaving 3 bases not matched to a gene. The CDR3 here is CASSLPGTDQETQYF. The CDR3 DNA follows: TGTGCCAGCAGCTTACCAGGGACAGACCAAGAGACCCAGTACTTC.

In its sample, this clone was seen once. This chain connects TRBV28 to TRBJ1-1, with a weak D call TRBD1 (5 bases). The CDR3 runs to 14 residues. Trimming stripped 7 bases from V and 1 base from J, with 13 bases between. Germline V gene data show CDR1 as MDHEN and CDR2 as SYDVKM. This chain's CDR3 is CASTQAGGNTEAFF. The CDR3, as DNA: TGTGCCAGCACCCAGGCGGGGGGGAACACTGAAGCTTTCTTT.

The V call is TRBV6-1, the J call TRBJ1-2; the D is unclear. Trimming cost V 3 bases and J 7 bases, with 15 bases left between them. The CDR3 covers 14 residues. The germline CDR1 and CDR2 sequences are MNHNS and SASEGT. The CDR3 is CASSEAPRFGGYTF. The CDR3 DNA reads as TGTGCCAGCAGTGAGGCCCCACGTTTTGGTGGCTACACCTTC.

This chain uses TRBV7-2 with TRBJ1-1; 8 nucleotides agree with TRBD1. J lost 4 bases, V lost 5 bases, and 9 bases had no gene match. The CDR3 is 15 residues long. The germline CDR1 and CDR2 sequences are SGHTA and FQGNSA. Here the CDR3 DNA reads TGTGCCAGCAGCGGAGCAGGGGGCGCCGGCACTGAAGCTTTCTTT. It specifies CASSGAGGAGTEAFF.

The gene calls are TRBV3-1 (or the pseudogene TRBV3-2) and TRBJ1-6; possible D gene TRBD1, 5 bases. Trimming stripped 4 bases from V and 7 bases from J, with 14 bases between. This CDR3 has 15 amino acids. Germline V gene sequence: CDR1 LGHDT, CDR2 YNNKEL (reference sequence). The CDR3 DNA reads as TGTGCCAGCAGCCCCCCAGCAGGGCTCAATTCACCCCTCCACTTT. Translating it yields CASSPPAGLNSPLHF.

The chain recombines TRBV19 with TRBJ1-1; maybe TRBD1 (5 bases). V gave up 5 bases and J gave up 1 base, with 17 bases separating them. The CDR3 is made up of 16 amino acids. Germline V CDR1 and CDR2: LNHDA, SQIVND (reference sequence). CDR3 coding DNA: TGTGCCAGTAGTCCTCCCCCATGGGGCCCGAACACTGAAGCTTTCTTT. Its protein product is CASSPPPWGPNTEAFF.

V gene TRBV2 combines with J gene TRBJ2-1; D is perhaps TRBD1 or TRBD2 (5 bases each). There are 15 residues in the CDR3. Looked up from germline, CDR1 is SNHLY and CDR2 is FYNNEI. The germline V and J ends were trimmed by 2 bases and 6 bases, with 14 bases remaining between them. The CDR3 DNA sequence: TGTGCCAGCAGTGAAATGGGGGTAGGAGGCAATGAGCAGTTCTTC. Amino acid sequence: CASSEMGVGGNEQFF.